Below, 17 T cell receptor beta chains from the same sample are listed, as sequenced in a study of T-cell reconstitution after alpha-beta-depleted transplantation in children. The TCRbeta library incorporated unique molecular identifiers. TCRdb recomputed calls from the PCR reads with MiXCR, one row per CDR3 protein. The sample lists 140,000 to 150,000 distinct CDR3 sequences, more than 8% occurring once. The source material was PBMCs, mostly from graft donor cells, sampled 180 days after TCRalphabeta/CD19-depleted stem cell transplant. All receptors come from a female patient between 2 and 15 years old who had a stem cell transplant for congenital amegakaryocytic thrombocytopenia, so the T cells may come from the graft donor.

A note on this clonotype: This may stem from a read error, because a much larger clone lies one nucleotide away. The chain has TRBV5-1 and TRBJ2-7; tentative D call: TRBD2 (6 bases). V lost 3 bases to trimming and J lost 3 bases, with 16 bases between them. Germline V lookup: CDR1 SGHRS, CDR2 YFSETQ. The CDR3 has 15 residues. The CDR3 reads CASSSWGLSGYEQYF. CDR3 DNA sequence: TGCGCCAGCAGCTCATGGGGACTTAGCGGCTACGAGCAGTACTTC.

V usage is TRBV20-1 and J usage is TRBJ2-7, with D possibly matching TRBD1 (6 bases). CDR3 size: 12 residues. Germline CDR1 reads DFQATT; CDR2 reads SNEGSKA (reference sequence). The CDR3 loop reads CCFCRGSYEQYF. The CDR3 coding sequence is TGCTGTTTCTGCAGGGGCTCCTACGAGCAGTACTTC.

This clonotype was found many times. The chain links TRBV20-1 to TRBJ1-1; D not resolved. V gave up 5 bases and J gave up 0 bases, with 13 bases separating them. This CDR3 spans 14 amino acids. CDR1 and CDR2 from the germline V gene are DFQATT and SNEGSKA (reference sequence). The CDR3 protein is CSALGPNLNTEAFF. Here the CDR3 DNA reads TGCAGTGCTCTCGGGCCTAATTTGAACACTGAAGCTTTCTTT.

Ten or more counts support this clonotype. The chain combines TRBV20-1 with TRBJ2-1, with TRBD2 as a possible D gene (5 bases). This CDR3 has 16 residues. The V and J ends lost 6 bases and 2 bases respectively, with 20 bases between them. Germline V gene sequence: CDR1 DFQATT, CDR2 SNEGSKA (reference sequence). As DNA, the CDR3 is TGCAGTGCCTGGCTTCCCGAGGGCGCTGCCTACAATGAGCAGTTCTTC. Residues: CSAWLPEGAAYNEQFF.

This clonotype was seen many times. The rearrangement joins TRBV20-1 to TRBJ2-5; no firm D call. The CDR3 consists of 14 residues. Germline assignment: CDR1 DFQATT and CDR2 SNEGSKA (reference sequence). V shed 0 bases and J shed 1 base, with 9 bases lying between them. The CDR3 is CSARDSQLQETQYF. CDR3 DNA sequence: TGCAGTGCTAGAGATTCCCAGCTCCAAGAGACCCAGTACTTC.

The table lists this clonotype with many counts. The chain links TRBV7-9 to TRBJ2-5; no clear D. Germline-derived CDR1 and CDR2 are SEHNR and FQNEAQ (reference sequence). The CDR3 contains 11 residues. Trimming left V 2 bases short and J 9 bases short, with 7 bases between. The CDR3 DNA reads as TGTGCCAGCAGCTTAAGACCGTCCCAGTACTTC. It translates to CASSLRPSQYF.

This clonotype was detected many times. The chain employs TRBV4-2 and TRBJ2-2; D is perhaps TRBD1 or TRBD2 (6 bases each). With 9 bases removed from V and 5 bases from J, the gap between germline ends came to 13 bases. CDR1 LGHNA and CDR2 YNFKEQ come from the germline V gene. CDR3 length equals 13 residues. The CDR3 here is CARIRGDTGELFF. DNA for the CDR3: TGTGCCAGGATAAGGGGGGATACCGGGGAGCTGTTTTTT.

This clonotype was seen ten or more times. The CDR3 spells CASSLGLYNEQFF. CDR3 DNA sequence: TGTGCCAGCAGCTTAGGGCTCTACAATGAGCAGTTCTTC. The J gene is TRBJ2-1, the V gene TRBV7-9; D is undetermined. The CDR3 length is 13 residues. Trimming took 1 base from V and 3 from J, leaving 4 bases between them. CDR1 and CDR2 (germline): SEHNR, FQNEAQ (reference sequence).

Only one count was recorded for this clonotype. The CDR3 nucleotides read TGTGCCAGCAGCTCGACAGGACGGAACATTCAGTACTTC. Translated: CASSSTGRNIQYF. V gene TRBV11-1 combines with J gene TRBJ2-4, with D possibly being TRBD1 (6 bases). Per the germline V gene, CDR1 is SGHAT and CDR2 is FQDESV (reference sequence). The CDR3 runs 13 residues. The V end lost 4 bases, the J end lost 7 bases, and 11 bases lay between the germline ends.

J is TRBJ2-2 and V is TRBV20-1, with D possibly TRBD1 on 5 matching bases. Deletions cut 3 bases from V and 4 bases from J, with 12 bases between. Germline assignment: CDR1 DFQATT and CDR2 SNEGSKA (reference sequence). The CDR3 spans 14 residues. The CDR3 region has the DNA TGCAGTGCTAGCCCAGGGTTTAGCACCGGGGAGCTGTTTTTT. It is translated as CSASPGFSTGELFF.

In its sample, this clonotype was seen many times. The chain employs TRBV12-3 or TRBV12-4 and TRBJ2-7; no clear D. The CDR3 runs to 13 residues. Trimming took off 3 bases at V and 2 bases at J, with 8 bases between the two ends. CDR3 sequence reads: CASSLESPYEQYF. In nucleotides, the CDR3 is TGTGCCAGCAGTTTGGAGAGCCCCTACGAGCAGTACTTC.

To note about this clonotype: The junction does not match germline at one end; this may be a read error. The chain couples TRBV3-1 to TRBJ2-3, with D maybe TRBD1 (6 bases). The CDR3 length is 15 residues. Germline CDR1 reads LGHDT; CDR2 reads YNNKEL (reference sequence). The DNA of the CDR3 is TGTACCAGCAGCCAGGGGACCGCCGCCACAGATACGCAGTATTTT. Its translation: CTSSQGTAATDTQYF.

Ten or more counts support this clonotype. The chain combines TRBV12-3 or TRBV12-4 with TRBJ2-7, with D unresolved. Trimming took off 6 bases at V and 2 bases at J, with 5 bases between the two ends. The CDR3 sequence is 11 residues long. This CDR3 reads CASRLAYEQYF. DNA for the CDR3: TGTGCCAGCAGACTCGCCTACGAGCAGTACTTC.

There are many counts of this clonotype. V usage is TRBV2 and J usage is TRBJ2-1, with D uncertain. Germline V CDR1 and CDR2: SNHLY, FYNNEI. V was cut by 2 bases and J by 0 bases, with 8 bases left in between. The CDR3 consists of 15 residues. The CDR3 loop is CASSENPSSYNEQFF. CDR3 nucleotides: TGTGCCAGCAGTGAAAACCCTAGCTCCTACAATGAGCAGTTCTTC.

This clonotype was counted between two and nine times. The chain combines TRBV7-3 with TRBJ2-3; D call uncertain. The V gene's germline CDR1 is SGHTA and CDR2 FQGTGA. The CDR3 has 13 amino acids. V shed 5 bases and J shed 2 bases, with 8 bases lying between them. The CDR3 is CASSLYNTDTQYF. The DNA for the CDR3 is TGTGCCAGCAGCCTATACAACACAGATACGCAGTATTTT.

This clonotype was detected many times. As DNA, the CDR3 is TGTGCCAGCAGCTTAGCCGGGACGTTGAACACTGAAGCTTTCTTT. Protein: CASSLAGTLNTEAFF. This chain connects TRBV7-8 to TRBJ1-1; TRBD1 is a possible D gene (5 bases). This CDR3 is built from 15 residues. CDR1 is SGHVS and CDR2 is FQNEAQ in the germline V gene. Trimming pared 0 bases from V and 0 bases from J, leaving 8 bases between. The full variable domain, completed using reference TRBV7-8 and TRBJ1-1, is GAGVSQSPRYKVAKRGQDVALRCDPISGHVSLFWYQQALGQGPEFLTYFQNEAQLDKSGLPSDRFFAERPEGSVSTLKIQRTQQEDSAVYLCASSLAGTLNTEAFFGQGTRLTVV.

This clonotype has a count of ten or more. The chain has TRBV12-3 or TRBV12-4 and TRBJ2-7; D is ambiguous. The CDR3 has 12 amino acids. V shed 3 bases and J shed 4 bases, with 7 bases lying between them. Here the CDR3 reads CASSFLGYEQYF. As DNA, the CDR3 is TGTGCCAGCAGTTTCCTCGGTTACGAGCAGTACTTC.